This entry concerns a single T cell receptor (beta chain). The antigen is not known. The data originate from a study of cytomegalovirus exposure and HLA in healthy donors. Study-level points and caveats: Per published accounts, TCR beta sequences correctly predicted the HLA-A and HLA-B alleles of most subjects. Investigators reported around 150 TCR beta chains as tied to cytomegalovirus.

CDR1 and CDR2 from the germline V gene are SGHTA and FQGTGA. This CDR3 has 20 amino acids. The V and J ends lost 1 base and 2 bases, in that order; junction bases with no gene match: 16. A multiplex PCR was run with 60 Vbeta primers and 13 Jbeta primers. Libraries were prepared by immunoSEQ multiplex PCR; TCRdb keeps only in-frame clonotypes and omits some of them. The sample carries 180,000 or so clones, just over 75% recorded once. Sequencing was carried out using PBMCs. This TCR derives from a man aged 18 to 29 in good health and CMV-seronegative. The rearrangement links TRBV7-3 to TRBJ2-1; 8 bases match TRBD2. CDR3 sequence: CASSLRAGGSGGGPYNEQFF. The DNA of the CDR3 is TGTGCCAGCAGCTTAAGGGCGGGGGGTAGCGGCGGGGGCCCCTACAATGAGCAGTTCTTC.